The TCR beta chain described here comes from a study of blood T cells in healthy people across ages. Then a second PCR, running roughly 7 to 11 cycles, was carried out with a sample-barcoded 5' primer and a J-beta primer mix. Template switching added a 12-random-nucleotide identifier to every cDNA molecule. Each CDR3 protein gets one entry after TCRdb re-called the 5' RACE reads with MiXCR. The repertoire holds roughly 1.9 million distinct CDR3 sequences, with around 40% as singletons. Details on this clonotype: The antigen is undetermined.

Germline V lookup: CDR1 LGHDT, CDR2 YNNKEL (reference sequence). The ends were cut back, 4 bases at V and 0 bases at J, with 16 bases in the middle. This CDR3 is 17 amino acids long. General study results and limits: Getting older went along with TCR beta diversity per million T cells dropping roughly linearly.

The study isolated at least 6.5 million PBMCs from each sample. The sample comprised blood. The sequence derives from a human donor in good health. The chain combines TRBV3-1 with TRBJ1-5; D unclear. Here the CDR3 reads CASSPPREVNSNQPQHF. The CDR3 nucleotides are TGTGCCAGCAGCCCTCCCCGGGAAGTCAATAGCAATCAGCCCCAGCATTTT.